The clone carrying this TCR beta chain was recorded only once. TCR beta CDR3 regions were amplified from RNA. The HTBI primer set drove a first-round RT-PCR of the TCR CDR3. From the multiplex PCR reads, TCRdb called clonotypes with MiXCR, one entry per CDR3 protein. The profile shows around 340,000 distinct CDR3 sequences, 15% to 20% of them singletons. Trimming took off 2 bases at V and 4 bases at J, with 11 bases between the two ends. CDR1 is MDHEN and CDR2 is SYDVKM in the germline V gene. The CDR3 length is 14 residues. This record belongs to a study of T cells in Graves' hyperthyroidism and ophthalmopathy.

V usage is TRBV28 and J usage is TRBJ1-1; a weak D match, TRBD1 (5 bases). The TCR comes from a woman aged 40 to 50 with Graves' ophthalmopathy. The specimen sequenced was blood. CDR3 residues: CASSLAGKSTEAFF. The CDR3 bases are TGTGCCAGCAGTTTAGCAGGGAAATCCACTGAAGCTTTCTTT. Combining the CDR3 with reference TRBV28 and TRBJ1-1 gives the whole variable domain DVKVTQSSRYLVKRTGEKVFLECVQDMDHENMFWYRQDPGLGLRLIYFSYDVKMKEKGDIPEGYSVSREKKERFSLILESASTNQTSMYLCASSLAGKSTEAFFGQGTRLTVV.